The clone carrying this T cell receptor beta chain was seen a few times. No antigen is known for it. These data originate in a study of T cell responses to AZD1222 COVID-19 vaccine. Broader study findings: Nearly half of spike-specific TCRs reportedly go after variant regions that carry no mutations. None of the repertoires were sampled until the peak T cell response had passed.

The CDR3 consists of 18 residues. The V and J ends lost 1 base and 2 bases respectively, with 18 bases between them. Per germline, CDR1 SGHDN and CDR2 FVKESK. Some clones are missing from TCRdb's copy, which holds only in-frame ones; the method was immunoSEQ multiplex PCR. The repertoire includes roughly 97,000 clones, about 93% of them detected once, and around 5% sits in the top ten. The sequence derives from an adult in good health. V and J are TRBV14 and TRBJ2-1, with a weak D call TRBD1 (6 bases). The sample here was peripheral blood, taken on day 0 of AZD1222 vaccination. The CDR3 sequence: CASSQVTILGTTYNEQFF. CDR3 DNA: TGTGCCAGCAGCCAAGTCACAATTTTGGGGACAACCTACAATGAGCAGTTCTTC. Full variable domain (rest looked up from reference TRBV14 and TRBJ2-1): EAGVTQFPSHSVIEKGQTVTLRCDPISGHDNLYWYRRVMGKEIKFLLHFVKESKQDESGMPNNRFLAERTGGTYSTLKVQPAELEDSGVYFCASSQVTILGTTYNEQFFGPGTRLTVL.